Each of the 6 T cell receptor beta chains below was sequenced from the same sample in a study of identical twins. One entry per CDR3 protein, called by TCRdb with MiXCR from the 5' RACE reads. The sample yields fewer than 500,000 distinct CDR3 sequences, 20% to 25% seen once. These same data were also listed under a study on T cells expressing NK-cell markers.

The source material was CD4+ T cells sorted from blood. The receptors come from a woman younger than 30 in good health.

This clonotype has just a few counts. V is TRBV10-1 and J is TRBJ2-1, with 11 bases that match TRBD2. The germline gives CDR1 WNHNN, CDR2 SYGVQD (reference sequence). V lost 6 bases, J lost 8 bases, and 9 bases stayed unmatched. The CDR3 contains 15 residues. The CDR3 loop reads CASSSTGLAGHEQFF. The CDR3, as DNA: TGCGCCAGCAGCTCGACTGGACTAGCGGGCCATGAGCAGTTCTTC.

This clonotype was recorded a few times. This sequence joins TRBV20-1 and TRBJ1-5; D ambiguous. Trimming cost V 6 bases and J 5 bases, with 17 bases left between them. This CDR3 spans 14 amino acids. From germline, CDR1 is DFQATT and CDR2 SNEGSKA (reference sequence). The CDR3 protein is CSARQPSPDQPQHF. The DNA of the CDR3 is TGCAGTGCCCGACAACCATCGCCGGATCAGCCCCAGCATTTT.

This clonotype appeared many times. The rearrangement uses TRBV5-4 and TRBJ1-2; D not certain. V was pared by 1 base and J by 5 bases, with 12 bases between. Germline V CDR1 and CDR2: SGHNT, YYREEE (reference sequence). The CDR3 spans 14 residues. The CDR3 here is CASSLTTVSYGYTF. The CDR3 DNA sequence: TGTGCCAGCAGCTTGACGACGGTCTCGTATGGCTACACCTTC.

This clonotype was seen a handful of times. V usage is TRBV29-1 and J usage is TRBJ2-2; D could derive from TRBD1 or TRBD2 (6 bases each). This CDR3 region has 14 residues. Germline CDR1 SQVTM, CDR2 ANQGSEA. V lost 5 bases and J lost 4, with 14 bases in between. This chain's CDR3 is CSVKRGAITGELFF. CDR3 DNA: TGCAGCGTTAAAAGGGGGGCGATCACCGGGGAGCTGTTTTTT.

This CDR3 is CASSLVDKGYTF. The CDR3 DNA is TGTGCCAGCAGCTTAGTAGACAAAGGCTACACCTTC. The chain uses TRBV7-6 and TRBJ1-2; D is ambiguous. V lost 1 base to trimming and J lost 8 bases, with 8 bases between them. Germline CDR1 reads SGHVS; CDR2 reads FNYEAQ. This CDR3 comprises 12 residues.

Only one count was recorded for this clonotype. The chain links TRBV7-2 to TRBJ1-1; a possible D gene is TRBD1 (5 bases). The germline V gene encodes CDR1 SGHTA and CDR2 FQGNSA. Trimming removed 3 bases at V and 3 bases at J, with 11 bases between. There are 14 residues in the CDR3. The CDR3 region is CASSFRQSHTEAFF. CDR3 nucleotide sequence: TGTGCCAGCAGCTTTCGACAGTCTCACACTGAAGCTTTCTTT. Full variable domain (outside the CDR3, taken from reference TRBV7-2 and TRBJ1-1): GAGVSQSPSNKVTEKGKDVELRCDPISGHTALYWYRQSLGQGLEFLIYFQGNSAPDKSGLPSDRFSAERTGGSVSTLTIQRTQQEDSAVYLCASSFRQSHTEAFFGQGTRLTVV.